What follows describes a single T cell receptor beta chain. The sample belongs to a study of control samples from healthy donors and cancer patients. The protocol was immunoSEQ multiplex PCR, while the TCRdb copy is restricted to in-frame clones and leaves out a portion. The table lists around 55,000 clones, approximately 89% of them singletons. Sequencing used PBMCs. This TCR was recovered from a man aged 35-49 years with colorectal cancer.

Written as DNA, the CDR3 is TGTGCCAGCAGTGAAGCGCAGACCTACGAGCAGTACTTC. Translated: CASSEAQTYEQYF. This sequence joins TRBV6-1 and TRBJ2-7; no clear D gene. Per germline, CDR1 MNHNS and CDR2 SASEGT. This CDR3 comprises 13 residues. V was clipped by 0 bases and J by 2 bases, with 5 bases between them.